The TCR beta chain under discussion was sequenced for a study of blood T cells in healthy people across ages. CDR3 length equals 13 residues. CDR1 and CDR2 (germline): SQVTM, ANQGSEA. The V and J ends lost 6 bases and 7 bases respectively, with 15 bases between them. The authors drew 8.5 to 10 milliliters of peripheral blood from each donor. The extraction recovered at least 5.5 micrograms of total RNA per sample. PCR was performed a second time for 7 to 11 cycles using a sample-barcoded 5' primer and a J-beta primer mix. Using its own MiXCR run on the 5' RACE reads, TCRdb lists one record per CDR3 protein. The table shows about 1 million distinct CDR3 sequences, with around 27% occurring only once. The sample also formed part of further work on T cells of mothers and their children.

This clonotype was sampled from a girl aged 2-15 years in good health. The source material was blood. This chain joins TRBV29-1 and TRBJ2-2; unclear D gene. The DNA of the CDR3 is TGCAGCGTCGCCTCCTATGCTTACGGGGAGCTGTTTTTT. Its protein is CSVASYAYGELFF.